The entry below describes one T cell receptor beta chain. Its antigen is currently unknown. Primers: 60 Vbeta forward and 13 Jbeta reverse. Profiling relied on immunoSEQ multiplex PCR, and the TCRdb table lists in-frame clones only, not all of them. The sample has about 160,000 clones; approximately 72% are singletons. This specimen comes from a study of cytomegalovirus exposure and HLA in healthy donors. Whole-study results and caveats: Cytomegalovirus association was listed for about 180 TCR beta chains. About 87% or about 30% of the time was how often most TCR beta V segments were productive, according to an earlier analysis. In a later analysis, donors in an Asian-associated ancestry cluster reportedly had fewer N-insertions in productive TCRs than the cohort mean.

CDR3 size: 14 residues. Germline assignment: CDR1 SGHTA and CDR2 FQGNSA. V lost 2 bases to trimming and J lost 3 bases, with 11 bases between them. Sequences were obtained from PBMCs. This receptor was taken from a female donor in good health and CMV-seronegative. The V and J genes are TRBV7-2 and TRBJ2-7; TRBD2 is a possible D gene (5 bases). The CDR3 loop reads CASSLSQTIYEQYF. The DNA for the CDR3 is TGTGCCAGCAGCTTATCGCAGACTATCTACGAGCAGTACTTC.